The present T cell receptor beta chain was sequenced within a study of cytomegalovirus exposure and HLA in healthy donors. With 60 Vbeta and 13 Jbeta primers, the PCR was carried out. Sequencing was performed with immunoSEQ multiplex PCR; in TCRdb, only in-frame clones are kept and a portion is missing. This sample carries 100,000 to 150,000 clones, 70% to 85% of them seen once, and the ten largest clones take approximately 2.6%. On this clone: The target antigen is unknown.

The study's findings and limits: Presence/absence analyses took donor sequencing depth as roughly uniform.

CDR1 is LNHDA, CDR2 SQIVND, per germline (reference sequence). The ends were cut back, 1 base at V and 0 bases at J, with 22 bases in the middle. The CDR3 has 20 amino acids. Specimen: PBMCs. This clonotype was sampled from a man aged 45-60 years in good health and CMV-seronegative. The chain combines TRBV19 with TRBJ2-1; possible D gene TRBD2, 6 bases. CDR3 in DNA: TGTGCCAGTAGTATAGGGACCGGGACTCCGTACTTTCGCTCCTACAATGAGCAGTTCTTC. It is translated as CASSIGTGTPYFRSYNEQFF.